This is a list of T cell receptor beta chains from one sample in a study of cytomegalovirus exposure and HLA in healthy donors. Assay used: immunoSEQ multiplex PCR; TCRdb lists only in-frame clones, some missing. The table has fewer than 85,000 clones, about 95% seen once. Sequencing was performed on PBMCs. The receptor source for this set is a woman between 18 and 29 years old in good health and CMV-seronegative. The CDR3 runs from the conserved cysteine through the conserved F or W. Each record gives: D gene, V gene, J gene, clone size, CDR3 protein, CDR3 DNA. D genes are given only for firm matches. Not all rows give a size; the values are once, few, many and, for expanded clones, a class.

>TRBD2|TRBV2|TRBJ2-4|NA
CASSDYRTSGLILAKNIQYF
TGTGCCAGCAGTGACTACAGGACTAGCGGGTTGATTCTAGCCAAAAACATTCAGTACTTC
>NA|TRBV27|TRBJ2-1|NA
CASSWSQGKFSNEQFF
TGTGCCAGCAGTTGGTCTCAGGGAAAATTTAGCAATGAGCAGTTCTTC
>NA|TRBV6-1|TRBJ2-6|NA
CASSERLSGANVLTF
TGTGCCAGCAGTGAGCGGCTCTCTGGGGCCAACGTCCTGACTTTC
>TRBD2|TRBV25-1|TRBJ2-7|NA
CASRLAGTYEQYF
TGTGCCAGCAGGCTAGCGGGAACCTACGAGCAGTACTTC
>TRBD1|TRBV6-6|TRBJ2-7|once
CASSYDRGYEQYF
TGTGCCAGCAGTTATGACAGGGGCTACGAGCAGTACTTC
>NA|TRBV19|TRBJ1-2|NA
CASSIGQIVYGYTF
TGTGCCAGTAGTATTGGGCAAATCGTCTATGGCTACACCTTC
>NA|TRBV2|TRBJ2-7|NA
CASRGGYEQYF
TGTGCCAGCAGGGGGGGCTACGAGCAGTACTTC
>TRBD1|TRBV6-6|TRBJ1-5|NA
CAIGGQASNQPQHF
TGTGCCATCGGGGGACAGGCTAGCAATCAGCCCCAGCATTTT
>TRBD2|TRBV30|TRBJ2-1|NA
CAWAQLGLVGYNEQFF
TGTGCCTGGGCCCAATTAGGACTAGTCGGTTACAATGAGCAGTTCTTC
>NA|TRBV15|TRBJ1-5|once
CATSRDRFRRDQPQHF
TGTGCCACCAGCAGAGATCGATTCCGCAGGGATCAGCCCCAGCATTTT
>NA|TRBV19|TRBJ2-3|NA
CASSQDRTNTDTQYF
TGTGCCAGTAGTCAAGACAGGACAAACACAGATACGCAGTATTTT
>NA|TRBV6-5|TRBJ2-1|NA
CASKVSSGGLFF
TGTGCCAGCAAGGTCTCCTCCGGGGGATTGTTCTTC
>TRBD1|TRBV19|TRBJ2-6|once
CASRIRDIGQGMTSGANVLTF
TGTGCCAGTAGGATACGCGATATTGGACAGGGGATGACATCTGGGGCCAACGTCCTGACTTTC